The 25 T cell receptor beta chains given below trace back to one sample, sequenced in a study of shared clonotypes between healthy human individuals. Sequenced by immunoSEQ multiplex PCR; TCRdb stores in-frame clones only, minus some. This table holds about 700,000 clones, about 92% found once. Terminally differentiated effector memory CD45RA+ cells were left out of the naive CD8 fraction, which was CD45RO-negative and positively selected for CCR7. Source material: naive CD8+ T cells sorted from blood. The receptors originated from a man aged 25-40 years in good health.

The J gene is TRBJ2-7, the V gene TRBV6-1; D gene ambiguous. The CDR3 is 15 amino acids. The germline V gene encodes CDR1 MNHNS and CDR2 SASEGT. V lost 3 bases to trimming and J lost 7 bases, with 19 bases between them. The CDR3 loop is CASSESPRPSHEQYF. CDR3 sequence (DNA): TGTGCCAGCAGTGAGTCCCCCCGACCTTCTCATGAGCAGTACTTC.

The chain uses TRBV7-9 and TRBJ2-1, with D perhaps TRBD1 (5 bases). The V end lost 1 base, the J end lost 8 bases, and 18 bases lay between the germline ends. Germline CDR1 and CDR2: SEHNR and FQNEAQ (reference sequence). The CDR3 covers 16 residues. CDR3 residues: CASSLETGAGWDEQFF. As DNA, the CDR3 is TGTGCCAGCAGCTTAGAAACTGGGGCAGGTTGGGATGAGCAGTTCTTC.

Concerning this clone: Different DNA sequences within this sample yield the same CDR3. J is TRBJ2-7 and V is TRBV4-1, with 8 bases fitting TRBD1. After removal of 3 bases from V and 4 bases from J, the junction contained 11 bases not matched to a gene. The CDR3 runs to 16 residues. Germline CDR1 is MGHRA and CDR2 is YSYEKL. This CDR3 reads CASSQGPGQGAYEQYF. For the CDR3, the DNA is TGCGCCAGCAGCCAGGGACCGGGGCAGGGGGCTTACGAGCAGTACTTC.

The V call is TRBV4-1, the J call TRBJ2-7; possible D gene TRBD2, 5 bases. The CDR3 totals 12 residues. V was clipped by 4 bases and J by 4 bases, with 8 bases between them. CDR1 is MGHRA and CDR2 is YSYEKL in the germline V gene. The CDR3 protein is CASSREGYEQYF. The CDR3 bases are TGCGCCAGCAGCCGAGAGGGATACGAGCAGTACTTC.

The chain links TRBV7-9 to TRBJ2-7, with TRBD1 matching over 8 bases. The CDR3 is made up of 14 amino acids. The germline V gene has CDR1 SEHNR and CDR2 FQNEAQ (reference sequence). V lost 5 bases to trimming and J lost 5 bases; unmatched junction nucleotides: 8. Here the CDR3 reads CASSTGTRGHEQYF. In DNA, the CDR3 is TGTGCCAGCAGCACCGGGACCAGGGGGCACGAGCAGTACTTC.

The CDR3 loop is CASSPSGSSGETQYF. In DNA form, the CDR3 reads TGTGCCAGCAGCCCAAGCGGGAGTTCTGGGGAGACCCAGTACTTC. V gene TRBV9 combines with J gene TRBJ2-5; 8 bases fit TRBD2. CDR3 length: 15 amino acids. Germline-derived CDR1 and CDR2 are SGDLS and YYNGEE. The V segment lost 4 bases and the J segment 5 bases; nucleotides outside the gene matches: 10. The variable domain in full, completed from reference TRBV9 and TRBJ2-5, reads DSGVTQTPKHLITATGQRVTLRCSPRSGDLSVYWYQQSLDQGLQFLIQYYNGEERAKGNILERFSAQQFPDLHSELNLSSLELGDSALYFCASSPSGSSGETQYFGPGTRLLVL.

This chain joins TRBV7-6 and TRBJ2-3, with 7 bases fitting TRBD2. Germline CDR1 SGHVS, CDR2 FNYEAQ. The CDR3 is 15 residues long. V shed 3 bases, J shed 2 bases, and the junction held 5 bases outside the gene matches. This CDR3 reads CASSFRGRATDTQYF. The CDR3, as DNA: TGTGCCAGCAGCTTCCGGGGGAGGGCCACAGATACGCAGTATTTT.

The CDR3 nucleotides read TGTGCCAGCAGCTTTGGGACTAGCGGCTACAATGAGCAGTTCTTC. This gives the protein CASSFGTSGYNEQFF. This chain links TRBV5-5 with TRBJ2-1; 11 bases line up with TRBD2. Germline CDR1 is SGHKS and CDR2 is YYEKEE (reference sequence). This CDR3 has 15 residues. The J segment lost 3 bases and the V segment lost 2 bases, leaving 1 base of the junction unmatched. The full variable domain, with the rest looked up from reference TRBV5-5 and TRBJ2-1, is DAGVTQSPTHLIKTRGQQVTLRCSPISGHKSVSWYQQVLGQGPQFIFQYYEKEERGRGNFPDRFSARQFPNYSSELNVNALLLGDSALYLCASSFGTSGYNEQFFGPGTRLTVL.

This chain uses TRBV4-1 with TRBJ2-1; D gene ambiguous. Germline V lookup: CDR1 MGHRA, CDR2 YSYEKL. Trimming removed 0 bases from V and 8 bases from J, with 8 bases in between. CDR3 size: 13 residues. The CDR3 DNA reads as TGCGCCAGCAGCCAAGATTTGCGCGATGAGCAGTTCTTC. Encoded protein: CASSQDLRDEQFF.

The chain recombines TRBV28 with TRBJ1-1; tentatively, D is TRBD1 (5 bases). V lost 5 bases and J 4 bases, leaving 23 bases between the germline ends. CDR1 MDHEN and CDR2 SYDVKM come from the germline V gene. The CDR3 runs to 17 residues. The CDR3 region has the DNA TGTGCCAGCAGTCCACGGCGCAGCGGACATTTGATCACTGAAGCTTTCTTT. Amino acids: CASSPRRSGHLITEAFF.

This rearrangement joins TRBV6-6 to TRBJ2-5, with TRBD2 matching 7 bases. Trimming at V came to 0 bases and at J to 3 bases, leaving 4 bases not matched to a gene. CDR3 size: 15 residues. CDR1 MNHNY and CDR2 SVGAGI come from the germline V gene (reference sequence). The CDR3 sequence: CASSYSRLAEETQYF. Here the CDR3 DNA reads TGTGCCAGCAGTTACTCGAGACTAGCAGAAGAGACCCAGTACTTC.

This chain links TRBV6-5 with TRBJ1-4; unclear D gene. CDR3 length: 15 residues. Germline CDR1 MNHEY, CDR2 SVGAGI. The V gene lost 2 bases and the J gene lost 8 bases, with 15 bases spanning the gap. The CDR3 DNA sequence: TGTGCCAGCAGTTACCTCTCCGGGGTGGGCGAAAAACTGTTTTTT. It yields the protein CASSYLSGVGEKLFF.

CDR3 region: CASRARRGQGAVGTEAFF. Here the CDR3 DNA reads TGTGCCAGTAGGGCTCGTAGGGGACAGGGTGCGGTTGGGACTGAAGCTTTCTTT. The V call is TRBV19, the J call TRBJ1-1; 9 bases match TRBD1. This CDR3 has 18 residues. Germline CDR1 and CDR2: LNHDA and SQIVND (reference sequence). The junction had 19 bases not matched to a gene; V was cut back by 6 bases and J by 5 bases. Full variable domain (rest looked up from reference TRBV19 and TRBJ1-1): DGGITQSPKYLFRKEGQNVTLSCEQNLNHDAMYWYRQDPGQGLRLIYYSQIVNDFQKGDIAEGYSVSREKKESFPLTVTSAQKNPTAFYLCASRARRGQGAVGTEAFFGQGTRLTVV.

The chain has TRBV12-5 and TRBJ2-3; 7 nucleotides agree with TRBD2. The germline V gene has CDR1 LGHNT and CDR2 FRNRAP. There are 16 residues in the CDR3. Losses at the gene ends were 0 bases for V and 1 base for J; bases not matched to a gene: 4. The CDR3 here is CASGLVPTSGTDTQYF. CDR3 coding DNA: TGTGCTAGTGGTTTGGTACCTACTAGCGGCACAGATACGCAGTATTTT.

This sequence joins TRBV21-1 and TRBJ2-1; the table's D gene call, TRBD1, was not cross checked with the DNA. TRBV21-1 is a pseudogene locus. This CDR3 is built from 17 residues. The chain's CDR3 is CASSITRQGNSYNEQFF. CDR3 DNA sequence: TGTGCCAGCAGCATAACACGACAGGGGAATTCCTACAATGAGCAGTTCTTC.

The chain joins TRBV27 to TRBJ2-7, with D possibly called TRBD1 or TRBD2 (6 bases each). The CDR3 sequence is 15 residues long. The V end lost 2 bases, the J end lost 3 bases, and 14 bases lay between the germline ends. Germline loops: CDR1 MNHEY, CDR2 SMNVEV (reference sequence). This CDR3 reads CASSLRGEMGYEQYF. The CDR3 coding sequence is TGTGCCAGCAGTTTAAGGGGGGAGATGGGCTACGAGCAGTACTTC.

CDR3 region: CASGTGIRYEQYF. CDR3 coding DNA: TGTGCCAGCGGGACAGGGATTCGCTACGAGCAGTACTTC. The chain has TRBV5-5 and TRBJ2-7, with TRBD1 matching over 9 bases. The CDR3 has 13 amino acids. Germline CDR1 is SGHKS and CDR2 is YYEKEE (reference sequence). V dropped 7 bases and J dropped 3; count of bases not matched to a gene: 5. Drawing the rest from reference TRBV5-5 and TRBJ2-7, the complete variable domain is DAGVTQSPTHLIKTRGQQVTLRCSPISGHKSVSWYQQVLGQGPQFIFQYYEKEERGRGNFPDRFSARQFPNYSSELNVNALLLGDSALYLCASGTGIRYEQYFGPGTRLTVT.

The rearrangement joins TRBV7-2 to TRBJ2-7; 12 bases line up with TRBD2. CDR1 is SGHTA and CDR2 is FQGNSA in the germline V gene. With V trimmed by 1 base and J by 5 bases, 3 bases remained unmatched. CDR3 size: 15 residues. The CDR3 DNA reads as TGTGCCAGCAGCTTAGGGACTAGCGGGACGGACGAGCAGTACTTC. Amino acids: CASSLGTSGTDEQYF.

This clone has just a few counts. CDR3 in DNA: TGTGCCAGCAGCTCCCAAGAGGACTTTTCCGAGCAGTACTTC. Amino acid sequence: CASSSQEDFSEQYF. The chain uses TRBV9 and TRBJ2-7, with TRBD2 as a possible D gene (5 bases). Per germline, CDR1 SGDLS and CDR2 YYNGEE. Trimming cost V 4 bases and J 6 bases, with 17 bases left between them. There are 14 residues in the CDR3. The entire variable domain, with the rest obtained from reference TRBV9 and TRBJ2-7, is as follows: DSGVTQTPKHLITATGQRVTLRCSPRSGDLSVYWYQQSLDQGLQFLIQYYNGEERAKGNILERFSAQQFPDLHSELNLSSLELGDSALYFCASSSQEDFSEQYFGPGTRLTVT.

V gene TRBV13 combines with J gene TRBJ2-7; TRBD2 aligns across 13 bases. V shed 5 bases and J 7 bases; nucleotides not matched to a gene: 17. The CDR3 loop spans 18 amino acids. The germline CDR1 and CDR2 sequences are PRHDT and FYEKMQ (reference sequence). CDR3 sequence reads: CASSAGTSGIGMGWEQYF. In nucleotides, the CDR3 is TGTGCCAGCAGCGCCGGGACTAGCGGGATCGGGATGGGTTGGGAGCAGTACTTC.

The rearrangement links TRBV7-8 to TRBJ1-1; 7 nucleotides agree with TRBD1. V lost 5 bases to trimming and J lost 6 bases; unmatched junction nucleotides: 12. The CDR3 has 15 amino acids. Germline CDR1 reads SGHVS; CDR2 reads FQNEAQ. CDR3 in amino acids: CASSPDRVLRAEAFF. The CDR3 DNA reads TGTGCCAGCAGCCCCGACAGGGTATTAAGGGCTGAAGCTTTCTTT. The full variable domain, with the rest looked up from reference TRBV7-8 and TRBJ1-1, is GAGVSQSPRYKVAKRGQDVALRCDPISGHVSLFWYQQALGQGPEFLTYFQNEAQLDKSGLPSDRFFAERPEGSVSTLKIQRTQQEDSAVYLCASSPDRVLRAEAFFGQGTRLTVV.

The chain links TRBV7-2 to TRBJ2-1; 12 bases line up with TRBD1. The CDR3 extends over 14 amino acids. In germline, CDR1 is SGHTA, CDR2 FQGNSA. With 8 bases clipped from V and 8 bases from J, the junction kept 7 bases outside the gene matches. The CDR3 sequence: CASGGTGGGDEQFF. CDR3 nucleotides: TGTGCCAGCGGGGGGACAGGGGGCGGAGATGAGCAGTTCTTC.

The chain employs TRBV28 and TRBJ2-5; possible D gene TRBD2, 6 bases. The ends were cut back, 8 bases at V and 3 bases at J, with 10 bases in the middle. Germline lookup yields CDR1 MDHEN and CDR2 SYDVKM. The CDR3 covers 12 residues. Here the CDR3 DNA reads TGTGCCAGCCGGGGGTTCGAAGAGACCCAGTACTTC. Translated, it gives CASRGFEETQYF.

The genes are TRBV25-1 and TRBJ2-2; 7 bases agree with TRBD2. V lost 4 bases, J lost 2 bases, and 13 bases stayed unmatched. Germline lookup yields CDR1 MGHDK and CDR2 SYGVNS. This CDR3 has 18 amino acids. CDR3 sequence (DNA): TGTGCCAGCAGTGCGACCCGTTCAAAGCGGGAAAACACCGGGGAGCTGTTTTTT. Protein: CASSATRSKRENTGELFF.

The chain links TRBV14 to TRBJ2-7; 12 nucleotides align to TRBD2. V dropped 4 bases and J dropped 3; count of bases not matched to a gene: 7. The CDR3 runs 16 residues. Germline loops: CDR1 SGHDN, CDR2 FVKESK. This chain's CDR3 is CASSPFRLAGDYEQYF. Written as DNA, the CDR3 is TGTGCCAGCAGCCCATTCAGACTAGCGGGAGACTACGAGCAGTACTTC.